Included here is one TCR beta chain sequence, with context. The antigen is unknown. At one boundary the junction diverges from the germline segment, which might be a read error. CDR1 and CDR2 (germline): SEHNR, FQNEAQ (reference sequence). The CDR3 runs to 15 residues. PCR used 60 Vbeta primers and 13 Jbeta primers. Sequencing was performed with immunoSEQ multiplex PCR; in TCRdb, only in-frame clones are kept and a portion is missing. The table shows 100,000 to 120,000 clones, with less than 85% occurring only once. These data come from a study of cytomegalovirus exposure and HLA in healthy donors. Study-wide results and caveats: TCR beta chains associated with HLA were, in a later analysis, more clonally expanded than equally common others. V- and J-gene trimming in TCR beta was tied to a missense DCLRE1C variant by an analysis performed later. In a later analysis, at a false discovery rate of 0.05, over 15,000 TCR beta sequences matched HLA alleles. Accurate predictions that matched the HLA-A and HLA-B alleles of most subjects were reportedly made from TCR beta sequences.

Specimen: PBMCs. The TCR was taken from a man aged 35 to 55 in good health and CMV-seropositive. The V gene is TRBV7-9, the J gene TRBJ2-5; the D gene is possibly TRBD1 (6 bases). CDR3 DNA: TGTGCCAGCAGCCTCGAGCGGACAGCACAAGTGACCCAGTACTTC. Translation: CASSLERTAQVTQYF.